These 24 T cell receptor beta chains originate from one sample sequenced in a study of identical twins. TCRdb re-called the 5' RACE reads through MiXCR, storing one row per CDR3 protein. The sample has 310,000 or so distinct CDR3 sequences, just under 9.5% seen once; the top ten hold approximately 6.6%. These records were also assigned to another study, of yellow fever vaccine responses in identical twins.

Sample: CD8+ T cells sorted from blood. All receptors come from a woman aged 18-29 years in good health.

This clonotype has a handful of counts. The chain joins TRBV27 to TRBJ2-5; 8 positions match TRBD2. The CDR3 has 14 amino acids. From germline, CDR1 is MNHEY and CDR2 SMNVEV (reference sequence). J was trimmed by 4 bases and V by 6 bases; bases with no gene match: 7. CDR3 in DNA: TGTGCCAGCAGCGGGAGGGGGGCCTCAGAGACCCAGTACTTC. Its protein product is CASSGRGASETQYF.

With respect to this clonotype: At one boundary the junction diverges from the germline segment, which might be a read error. The chain combines TRBV7-7 with TRBJ2-3, with TRBD1 matching 9 bases. CDR3 length equals 13 residues. The germline CDR1 and CDR2 sequences are SSHAT and FNYEAQ (reference sequence). This CDR3 is CASSLTGGDTQYF. The CDR3 DNA is TGTGCTAGCAGCTTGACAGGGGGAGATACGCAGTATTTT. Together with reference TRBV7-7 and TRBJ2-3, the CDR3 gives the full variable domain: GAGVSQSPRYKVTKRGQDVTLRCDPISSHATLYWYQQALGQGPEFLTYFNYEAQPDKSGLPSDRFSAERPEGSISTLTIQRTEQRDSAMYRCASSLTGGDTQYFGPGTRLTVL.

J is TRBJ2-3 and V is TRBV29-1; D perhaps matches TRBD1 (6 bases). V gave up 5 bases and J gave up 1 base, with 13 bases separating them. Germline lookup yields CDR1 SQVTM and CDR2 ANQGSEA. This CDR3 has 14 residues. CDR3 in DNA: TGCAGCGTTCAAGTGGCAGGGGGCACAGATACGCAGTATTTT. Amino acid sequence: CSVQVAGGTDTQYF.

This clonotype was found a few times. The chain uses TRBV12-3 or TRBV12-4 and TRBJ1-4; a weak D match, TRBD1 (6 bases). This CDR3 comprises 15 residues. V shed 7 bases and J shed 5 bases, with 17 bases lying between them. CDR3 region: CASTDWGAGNEKLFF. CDR3 nucleotides: TGTGCCAGCACCGACTGGGGGGCTGGAAATGAAAAACTGTTTTTT.

The chain links TRBV7-3 to TRBJ2-7, with 7 nucleotides matching TRBD1. The CDR3 spans 13 residues. V trimming: 6 bases; J trimming: 4 bases; junction bases outside the gene matches: 6. CDR1 is SGHTA and CDR2 is FQGTGA in the germline V gene. The CDR3 reads CASRGTADYEQYF. Written as DNA, the CDR3 is TGTGCCAGCAGGGGGACAGCAGATTACGAGCAGTACTTC.

In its sample, this clonotype was seen a few times. CDR3 DNA sequence: TGTGCCAGCAGCGCGGGGGTCGAGCAGTACTTC. As protein: CASSAGVEQYF. The rearrangement links TRBV5-6 to TRBJ2-7; 7 bases are shared with TRBD2. This CDR3 region has 11 residues. Per the germline V gene, CDR1 is SGHDT and CDR2 is YYEEEE. V dropped 4 bases and J dropped 6; count of bases not matched to a gene: 1.

In its sample, this clonotype was seen many times. The chain is built from TRBV14 and TRBJ2-2; the D gene is possibly TRBD2 (5 bases). Germline CDR1 reads SGHDN; CDR2 reads FVKESK. V lost 1 base and J 7 bases, leaving 16 bases between the germline ends. This CDR3 region has 16 residues. This chain's CDR3 is CASSQVSQPAGGELFF. CDR3 bases: TGTGCCAGCAGCCAAGTGAGCCAGCCGGCGGGCGGGGAGCTGTTTTTT. The full variable domain, with the rest looked up from reference TRBV14 and TRBJ2-2, is EAGVTQFPSHSVIEKGQTVTLRCDPISGHDNLYWYRRVMGKEIKFLLHFVKESKQDESGMPNNRFLAERTGGTYSTLKVQPAELEDSGVYFCASSQVSQPAGGELFFGEGSRLTVL.

The genes are TRBV24-1 and TRBJ2-2; D ambiguous. Deletions cut 0 bases from V and 4 bases from J, with 2 bases between. This CDR3 region has 13 residues. In germline, CDR1 is KGHDR, CDR2 SFDVKD. The CDR3: CATSDLITGELFF. In DNA form, the CDR3 reads TGTGCCACCAGTGATTTGATCACCGGGGAGCTGTTTTTT.

The chain employs TRBV5-1 and TRBJ2-5; D perhaps matches TRBD2 (5 bases). This CDR3 spans 14 amino acids. The germline gives CDR1 SGHRS, CDR2 YFSETQ. V gave up 3 bases and J gave up 3 bases, with 12 bases separating them. The CDR3 DNA reads as TGCGCCAGCAGCTGGGCGGACTGGAAAGAGACCCAGTACTTC. The encoded protein is CASSWADWKETQYF. The complete variable domain, with remaining parts taken from reference TRBV5-1 and TRBJ2-5, reads KAGVTQTPRYLIKTRGQQVTLSCSPISGHRSVSWYQQTPGQGLQFLFEYFSETQRNKGNFPGRFSGRQFSNSRSEMNVSTLELGDSALYLCASSWADWKETQYFGPGTRLLVL.

This clonotype came up many times. The chain employs TRBV5-1 and TRBJ2-7, with D possibly matching TRBD2 (6 bases). CDR1 and CDR2 (germline): SGHRS, YFSETQ. The ends were cut back, 0 bases at V and 1 base at J, with 14 bases in the middle. This CDR3 spans 16 amino acids. CDR3 loop: CASSLEGGRMSYEQYF. In DNA form, the CDR3 reads TGCGCCAGCAGCTTGGAAGGTGGGAGGATGTCCTACGAGCAGTACTTC. Variable domain in full (rest from reference TRBV5-1 and TRBJ2-7): KAGVTQTPRYLIKTRGQQVTLSCSPISGHRSVSWYQQTPGQGLQFLFEYFSETQRNKGNFPGRFSGRQFSNSRSEMNVSTLELGDSALYLCASSLEGGRMSYEQYFGPGTRLTVT.

CDR3 in amino acids: CASSLGGVTEQFF. CDR3 coding DNA: TGTGCCAGCAGCTTGGGCGGAGTGACTGAGCAGTTCTTC. This chain connects TRBV9 to TRBJ2-1; D unclear. Deletions cut 4 bases from V and 9 bases from J, with 14 bases between. Germline CDR1 and CDR2: SGDLS and YYNGEE. The CDR3 is 13 amino acids.

The sample holds a few counts of this clonotype. The rearrangement links TRBV6-2 or TRBV6-3 to TRBJ2-7, with D perhaps TRBD2 (6 bases). CDR1 MNHEY and CDR2 SVGEGT come from the germline V gene. V was clipped by 4 bases and J by 3 bases, with 13 bases between them. This CDR3 comprises 14 residues. This CDR3 reads CASSLGLEGYEQYF. The CDR3 DNA is TGTGCCAGCAGTTTGGGACTCGAGGGCTACGAGCAGTACTTC.

This clonotype was counted between two and nine times. The chain combines TRBV7-8 with TRBJ2-4; D is perhaps TRBD2 (5 bases). V dropped 1 base and J dropped 7 bases, with 17 bases sitting between them. This CDR3 region has 16 residues. Germline loops: CDR1 SGHVS, CDR2 FQNEAQ. The CDR3 reads CASSLEIGEGLNIQYF. CDR3 DNA sequence: TGTGCCAGCAGCTTAGAAATCGGGGAAGGGTTGAACATTCAGTACTTC.

This clonotype was seen repeatedly, ten times or more. The rearrangement joins TRBV2 to TRBJ2-3; 8 bases are shared with TRBD2. V shed 7 bases, J shed 0 bases, and the junction held 6 bases outside the gene matches. The CDR3 consists of 15 residues. CDR1 SNHLY and CDR2 FYNNEI come from the germline V gene. CDR3 sequence reads: CASMLSGMSTDTQYF. CDR3 bases: TGTGCCAGCATGCTTAGCGGGATGAGCACAGATACGCAGTATTTT. The whole variable domain, remainder taken from reference TRBV2 and TRBJ2-3, is EPEVTQTPSHQVTQMGQEVILRCVPISNHLYFYWYRQILGQKVEFLVSFYNNEISEKSEIFDDQFSVERPDGSNFTLKIRSTKLEDSAMYFCASMLSGMSTDTQYFGPGTRLTVL.

This clonotype occurred many times. The CDR3: CASSVGQNQPQHF. The CDR3 DNA follows: TGTGCCAGCAGCGTAGGGCAGAATCAGCCCCAGCATTTT. The J gene is TRBJ1-5, the V gene TRBV9; D gene ambiguous. The CDR3 runs to 13 residues. The V gene's germline CDR1 is SGDLS and CDR2 YYNGEE. Trimming removed 0 bases at V and 4 bases at J, with 5 bases between.

This clonotype has ten or more counts. This chain links TRBV7-3 with TRBJ2-3; possibly TRBD2 for D (7 bases). From germline, CDR1 is SGHTA and CDR2 FQGTGA. The length of the CDR3 is 16 residues. Trimming stripped 3 bases from V and 4 bases from J, with 17 bases between. Written as DNA, the CDR3 is TGTGCCAGCAGCTTTCTACTGTCGGGGGGCGCAGATACGCAGTATTTT. Translating it yields CASSFLLSGGADTQYF.

The chain uses TRBV7-9 and TRBJ1-4, with a weak D call TRBD1 (5 bases). V was shortened by 6 bases and J by 5 bases, with 16 bases between the two germline ends. Germline loops: CDR1 SEHNR, CDR2 FQNEAQ (reference sequence). The CDR3 is 15 amino acids. CDR3 amino acids: CASSQRGSGNEKLFF. CDR3 coding DNA: TGTGCCAGCAGTCAAAGAGGCTCAGGGAATGAAAAACTGTTTTTT.

This clonotype was counted between two and nine times. The chain links TRBV5-1 to TRBJ2-7, with 9 bases fitting TRBD1. This CDR3 contains 18 residues. After removal of 0 bases from V and 4 bases from J, the junction contained 14 bases not matched to a gene. CDR1 and CDR2 (germline): SGHRS, YFSETQ. The CDR3 loop is CASSLEGPWDRADYEQYF. As DNA, the CDR3 is TGCGCCAGCAGCTTGGAGGGGCCGTGGGACAGGGCCGATTACGAGCAGTACTTC.

Many counts were recorded for this clonotype. The chain links TRBV4-3 to TRBJ2-1, with TRBD2 matching over 7 bases. The CDR3 sequence is 15 residues long. Germline assignment: CDR1 LGHNA and CDR2 YSLEER. The ends lost 0 bases at V and 4 bases at J; junction bases unmatched: 3. The CDR3 DNA reads TGCGCCAGCAGCCAAGAGAGCGGGGAGTACAATGAGCAGTTCTTC. This gives the protein CASSQESGEYNEQFF.

This clonotype was observed many times. In nucleotides, the CDR3 is TGTGCCAGCAGTGAATCTAGGGACCGAATTAACTATGGCTACACCTTC. Protein: CASSESRDRINYGYTF. The gene calls are TRBV25-1 and TRBJ1-2, with D possibly matching TRBD1 (5 bases). V was trimmed by 1 base and J by 1 base, leaving 13 bases between them. The CDR3 length is 16 residues. Germline V gene lookup returns CDR1 MGHDK and CDR2 SYGVNS.

This clonotype was counted between two and nine times. This chain connects TRBV4-1 to TRBJ1-4, with D possibly matching TRBD1 (5 bases). Germline values: CDR1 MGHRA, CDR2 YSYEKL. Deletions cut 8 bases from V and 0 bases from J, with 10 bases between. The CDR3 covers 14 residues. The CDR3 coding sequence is TGCGCCAGCGGGACTTTTGCAACTAATGAAAAACTGTTTTTT. It translates to CASGTFATNEKLFF.

This clonotype has only a few counts. The chain employs TRBV27 and TRBJ2-3; TRBD2 matches 14 bases. CDR1 is MNHEY and CDR2 is SMNVEV in the germline V gene (reference sequence). With V trimmed by 0 bases and J by 6 bases, 11 bases remained unmatched. CDR3 length: 19 residues. The CDR3, as DNA: TGTGCCAGCAGTTTATCGCACATCGGGACTAGCGGGGGTCTGGATACGCAGTATTTT. This gives the protein CASSLSHIGTSGGLDTQYF.

This clonotype showed up many times. This chain connects TRBV5-5 to TRBJ2-7; D is unclear. V was trimmed by 5 bases and J by 5 bases, leaving 11 bases between them. Germline CDR1 SGHKS, CDR2 YYEKEE (reference sequence). The CDR3 contains 12 residues. CDR3 sequence (DNA): TGTGCCAGCAGATTGTCGGGCAACGAGCAGTACTTC. Its translation: CASRLSGNEQYF.

This clonotype was seen at least ten times. The V gene is TRBV6-2 or TRBV6-3, the J gene TRBJ2-7; TRBD1 matches 8 bases. Looked up from germline, CDR1 is MNHEY and CDR2 is SVGEGT. The V gene end was trimmed by 6 bases and the J gene end by 4 bases; junction bases not matched to a gene: 11. The CDR3 has 15 residues. This CDR3 is CASRNPPGGNYEQYF. DNA for the CDR3: TGTGCCAGCAGGAACCCCCCAGGGGGCAATTACGAGCAGTACTTC.